Detailed here is one T cell receptor beta chain. From germline, CDR1 is MGHDK and CDR2 SYGVNS. Trimming took off 6 bases at V and 3 bases at J, with 11 bases between the two ends. This CDR3 region has 14 residues. As handled by the study authors: From reference gene primer amplification, estimates of nucleated cell counts were derived. TCRdb keeps only in-frame clones here, not all; method: immunoSEQ multiplex PCR. Clone size and V and J calls were adopted from that table, with D and trimming inferred from the DNA. In the table there are around 120,000 clones, around nine tenths of which are singletons. These data belong to a study of blood T cell repertoires in COVID-19. Looking at the study overall: Donors in the United States, Italy and Spain gave samples during acute or convalescent COVID-19.

Specimen: peripheral blood. This receptor was obtained from a man aged 45-65 years with acute or convalescent COVID-19. The chain links TRBV25-1 to TRBJ2-2; D is perhaps TRBD2 (6 bases). The CDR3 sequence: CASRNERDTGELFF. CDR3 bases: TGTGCCAGCAGGAACGAGCGGGACACCGGGGAGCTGTTTTTT.